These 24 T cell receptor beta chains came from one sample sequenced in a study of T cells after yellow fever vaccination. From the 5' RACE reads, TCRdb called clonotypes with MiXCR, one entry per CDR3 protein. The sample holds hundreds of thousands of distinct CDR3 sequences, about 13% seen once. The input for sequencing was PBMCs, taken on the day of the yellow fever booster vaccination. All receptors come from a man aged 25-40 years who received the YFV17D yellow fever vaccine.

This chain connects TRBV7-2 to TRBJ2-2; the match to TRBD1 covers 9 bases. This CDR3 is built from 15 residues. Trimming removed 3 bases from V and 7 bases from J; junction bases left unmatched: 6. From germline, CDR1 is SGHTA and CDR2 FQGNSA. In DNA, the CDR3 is TGTGCCAGCAGCTTCACAACAGGGGGCAGCGGGGAGCTGTTTTTT. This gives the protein CASSFTTGGSGELFF.

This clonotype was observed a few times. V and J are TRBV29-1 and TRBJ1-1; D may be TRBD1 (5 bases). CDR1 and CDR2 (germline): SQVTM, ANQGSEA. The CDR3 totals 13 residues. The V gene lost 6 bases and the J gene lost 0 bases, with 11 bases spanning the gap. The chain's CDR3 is CSVDRRLNTEAFF. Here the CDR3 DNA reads TGCAGCGTCGACAGACGGTTGAACACTGAAGCTTTCTTT.

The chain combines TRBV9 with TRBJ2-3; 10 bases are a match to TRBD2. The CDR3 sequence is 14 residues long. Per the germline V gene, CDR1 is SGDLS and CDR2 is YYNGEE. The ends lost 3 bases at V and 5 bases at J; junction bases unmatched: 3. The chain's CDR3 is CASSDSGRGDTQYF. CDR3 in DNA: TGTGCCAGCAGCGACAGCGGGAGGGGAGATACGCAGTATTTT. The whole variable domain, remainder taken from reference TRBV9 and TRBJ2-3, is DSGVTQTPKHLITATGQRVTLRCSPRSGDLSVYWYQQSLDQGLQFLIQYYNGEERAKGNILERFSAQQFPDLHSELNLSSLELGDSALYFCASSDSGRGDTQYFGPGTRLTVL.

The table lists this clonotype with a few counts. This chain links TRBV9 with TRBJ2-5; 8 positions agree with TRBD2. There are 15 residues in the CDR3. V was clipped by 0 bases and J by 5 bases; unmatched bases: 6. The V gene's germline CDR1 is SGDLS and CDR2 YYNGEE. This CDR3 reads CASSVGPGGLETQYF. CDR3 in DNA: TGTGCCAGCAGCGTAGGTCCGGGAGGGCTTGAGACCCAGTACTTC.

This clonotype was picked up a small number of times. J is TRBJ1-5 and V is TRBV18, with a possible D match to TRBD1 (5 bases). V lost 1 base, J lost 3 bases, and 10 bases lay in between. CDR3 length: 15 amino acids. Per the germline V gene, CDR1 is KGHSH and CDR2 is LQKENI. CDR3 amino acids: CASSPRDGANQPQHF. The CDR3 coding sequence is TGTGCCAGCTCACCACGGGACGGGGCCAATCAGCCCCAGCATTTT.

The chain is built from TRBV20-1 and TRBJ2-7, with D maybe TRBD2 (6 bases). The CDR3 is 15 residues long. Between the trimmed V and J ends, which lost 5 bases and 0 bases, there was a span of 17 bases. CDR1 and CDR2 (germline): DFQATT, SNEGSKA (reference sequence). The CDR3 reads CSAPLLGGDSYEQYF. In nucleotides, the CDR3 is TGCAGTGCTCCCCTGTTGGGCGGGGACTCCTACGAGCAGTACTTC.

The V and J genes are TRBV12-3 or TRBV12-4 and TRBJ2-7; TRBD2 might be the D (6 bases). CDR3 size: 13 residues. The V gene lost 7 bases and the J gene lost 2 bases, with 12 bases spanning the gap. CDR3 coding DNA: TGTGCCAGCATCCGGGAGTTCCCCTACGAGCAGTACTTC. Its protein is CASIREFPYEQYF.

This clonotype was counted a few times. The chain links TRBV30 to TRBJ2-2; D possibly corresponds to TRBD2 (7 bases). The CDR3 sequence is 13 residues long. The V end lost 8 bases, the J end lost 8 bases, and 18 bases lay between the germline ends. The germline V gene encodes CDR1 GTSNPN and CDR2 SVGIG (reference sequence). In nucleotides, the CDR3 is TGTGCCGCCCCCCGGGGGGCAGGGGGGGAGCTGTTTTTT. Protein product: CAAPRGAGGELFF. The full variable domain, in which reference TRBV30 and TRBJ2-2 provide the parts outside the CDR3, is SQTIHQWPATLVQPVGSPLSLECTVEGTSNPNLYWYRQAAGRGLQLLFYSVGIGQISSEVPQNLSASRPQDRQFILSSKKLLLSDSGFYLCAAPRGAGGELFFGEGSRLTVL.

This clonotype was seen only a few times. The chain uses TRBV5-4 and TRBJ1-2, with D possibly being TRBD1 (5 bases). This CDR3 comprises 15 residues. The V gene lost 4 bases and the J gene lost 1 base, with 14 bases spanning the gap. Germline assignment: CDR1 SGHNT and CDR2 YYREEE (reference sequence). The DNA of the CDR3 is TGTGCCAGCAGCCCATCCGGGGGTCTTAACTATGGCTACACCTTC. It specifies CASSPSGGLNYGYTF.

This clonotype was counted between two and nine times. CDR3 sequence (DNA): TGTGCCAGCAGTGCCGACAGGAGAGAAGCTTTCTTT. Amino acid sequence: CASSADRREAFF. The chain carries TRBV25-1 and TRBJ1-1; D is perhaps TRBD1 (6 bases). Deletions cut 4 bases from V and 8 bases from J, with 11 bases between. The CDR3 is 12 residues long. From germline, CDR1 is MGHDK and CDR2 SYGVNS.

For the CDR3, the DNA is TGTGCCAGCAGCCAAGATGACAGAAATTACCAAGAGACCCAGTACTTC. Amino acids: CASSQDDRNYQETQYF. This sequence joins TRBV14 and TRBJ2-5, with D possibly matching TRBD1 (5 bases). Trimming stripped 0 bases from V and 0 bases from J, with 11 bases between. This CDR3 has 16 residues. Germline-derived CDR1 and CDR2 are SGHDN and FVKESK.

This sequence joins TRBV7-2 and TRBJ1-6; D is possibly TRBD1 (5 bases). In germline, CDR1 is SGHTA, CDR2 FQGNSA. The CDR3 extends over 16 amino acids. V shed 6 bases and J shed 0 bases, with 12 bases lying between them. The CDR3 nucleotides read TGTGCCAGCAGGTCGACAGACAGCTCCTATAATTCACCCCTCCACTTT. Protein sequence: CASRSTDSSYNSPLHF.

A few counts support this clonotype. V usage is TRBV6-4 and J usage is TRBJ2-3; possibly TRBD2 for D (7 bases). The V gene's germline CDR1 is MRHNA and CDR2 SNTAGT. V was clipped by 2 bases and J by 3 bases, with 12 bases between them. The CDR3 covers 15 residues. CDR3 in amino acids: CASSDGEGGTDTQYF. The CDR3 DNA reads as TGTGCCAGCAGTGACGGAGAGGGGGGGACAGATACGCAGTATTTT.

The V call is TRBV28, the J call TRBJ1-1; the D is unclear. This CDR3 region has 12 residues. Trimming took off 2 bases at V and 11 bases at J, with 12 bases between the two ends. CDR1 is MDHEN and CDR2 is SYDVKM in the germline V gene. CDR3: CASSLTSPGAFF. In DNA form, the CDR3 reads TGTGCCAGCAGTTTAACATCCCCTGGGGCTTTCTTT.

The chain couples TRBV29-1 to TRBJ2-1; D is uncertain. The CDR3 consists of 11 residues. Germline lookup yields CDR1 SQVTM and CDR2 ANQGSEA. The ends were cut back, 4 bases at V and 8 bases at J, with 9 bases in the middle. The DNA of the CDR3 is TGCAGCGTTGGTGAGTGGCATGAGCAGTTCTTC. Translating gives CSVGEWHEQFF.

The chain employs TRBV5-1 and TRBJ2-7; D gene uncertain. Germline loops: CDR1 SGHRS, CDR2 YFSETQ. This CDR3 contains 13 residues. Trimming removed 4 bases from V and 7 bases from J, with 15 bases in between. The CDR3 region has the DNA TGCGCCAGCAGCCCGGGCCGATCGGGTGAGCAGTACTTC. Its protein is CASSPGRSGEQYF.

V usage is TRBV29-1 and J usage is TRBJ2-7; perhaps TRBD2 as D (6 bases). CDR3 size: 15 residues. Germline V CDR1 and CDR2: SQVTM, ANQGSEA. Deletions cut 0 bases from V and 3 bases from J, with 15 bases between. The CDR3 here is CSVEEGRETNYEQYF. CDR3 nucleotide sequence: TGCAGCGTTGAAGAGGGACGGGAGACCAACTACGAGCAGTACTTC.

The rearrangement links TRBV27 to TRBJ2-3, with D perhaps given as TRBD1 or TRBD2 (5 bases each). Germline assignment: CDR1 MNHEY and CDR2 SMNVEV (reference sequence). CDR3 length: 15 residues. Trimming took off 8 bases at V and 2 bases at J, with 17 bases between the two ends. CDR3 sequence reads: CASRIGTLLTDTQYF. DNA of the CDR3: TGTGCCAGCCGAATCGGGACCTTACTCACAGATACGCAGTATTTT.

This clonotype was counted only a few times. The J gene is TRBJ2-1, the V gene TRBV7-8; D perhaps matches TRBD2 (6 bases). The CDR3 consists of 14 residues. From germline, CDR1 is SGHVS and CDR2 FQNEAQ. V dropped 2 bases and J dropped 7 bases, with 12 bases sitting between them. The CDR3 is CASSLITGANEQFF. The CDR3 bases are TGTGCCAGCAGCTTAATTACGGGAGCGAATGAGCAGTTCTTC.

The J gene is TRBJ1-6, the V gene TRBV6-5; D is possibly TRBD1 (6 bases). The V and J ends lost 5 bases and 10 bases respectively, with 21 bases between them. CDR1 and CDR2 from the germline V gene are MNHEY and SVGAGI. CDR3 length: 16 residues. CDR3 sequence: CASSTRDTRDSSPLHF. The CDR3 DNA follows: TGTGCCAGCAGTACTCGGGACACACGCGACTCATCACCCCTCCACTTT.

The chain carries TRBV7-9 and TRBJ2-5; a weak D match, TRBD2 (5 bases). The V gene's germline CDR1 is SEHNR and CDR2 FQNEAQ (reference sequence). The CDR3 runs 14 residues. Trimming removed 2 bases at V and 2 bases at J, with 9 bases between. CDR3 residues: CASSLMGAQETQYF. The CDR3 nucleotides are TGTGCCAGCAGCTTAATGGGAGCTCAAGAGACCCAGTACTTC.

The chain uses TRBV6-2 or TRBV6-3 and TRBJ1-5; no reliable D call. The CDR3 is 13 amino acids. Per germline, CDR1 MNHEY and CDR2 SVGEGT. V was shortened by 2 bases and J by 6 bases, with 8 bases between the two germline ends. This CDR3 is CASSYDGLQPQHF. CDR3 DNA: TGTGCCAGCAGTTACGACGGTCTTCAGCCCCAGCATTTT.

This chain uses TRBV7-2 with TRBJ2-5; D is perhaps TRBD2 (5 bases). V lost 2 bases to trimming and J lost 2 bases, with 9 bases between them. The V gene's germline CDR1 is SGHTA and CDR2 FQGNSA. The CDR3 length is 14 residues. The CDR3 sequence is CASSLSPGQETQYF. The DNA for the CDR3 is TGTGCCAGCAGCTTAAGTCCGGGACAAGAGACCCAGTACTTC.

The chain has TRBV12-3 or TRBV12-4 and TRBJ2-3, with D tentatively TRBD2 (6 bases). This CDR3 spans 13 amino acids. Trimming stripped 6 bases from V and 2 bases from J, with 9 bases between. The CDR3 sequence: CASSGDFTDTQYF. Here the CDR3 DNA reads TGTGCCAGCAGCGGGGACTTCACAGATACGCAGTATTTT.